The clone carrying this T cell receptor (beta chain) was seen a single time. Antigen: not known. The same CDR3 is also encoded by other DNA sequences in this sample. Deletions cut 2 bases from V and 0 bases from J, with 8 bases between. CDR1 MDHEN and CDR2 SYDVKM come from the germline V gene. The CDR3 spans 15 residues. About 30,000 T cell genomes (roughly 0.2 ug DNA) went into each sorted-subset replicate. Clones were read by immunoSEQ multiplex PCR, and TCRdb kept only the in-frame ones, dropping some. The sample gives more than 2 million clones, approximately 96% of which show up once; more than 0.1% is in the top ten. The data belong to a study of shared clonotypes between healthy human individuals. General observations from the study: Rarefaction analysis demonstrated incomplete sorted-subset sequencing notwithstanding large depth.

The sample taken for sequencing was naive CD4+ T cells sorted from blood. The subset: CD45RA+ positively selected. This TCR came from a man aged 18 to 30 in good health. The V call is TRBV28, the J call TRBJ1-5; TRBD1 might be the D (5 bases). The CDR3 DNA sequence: TGTGCCAGCAGTTTAGGGGGATATAGCAATCAGCCCCAGCATTTT. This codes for CASSLGGYSNQPQHF.